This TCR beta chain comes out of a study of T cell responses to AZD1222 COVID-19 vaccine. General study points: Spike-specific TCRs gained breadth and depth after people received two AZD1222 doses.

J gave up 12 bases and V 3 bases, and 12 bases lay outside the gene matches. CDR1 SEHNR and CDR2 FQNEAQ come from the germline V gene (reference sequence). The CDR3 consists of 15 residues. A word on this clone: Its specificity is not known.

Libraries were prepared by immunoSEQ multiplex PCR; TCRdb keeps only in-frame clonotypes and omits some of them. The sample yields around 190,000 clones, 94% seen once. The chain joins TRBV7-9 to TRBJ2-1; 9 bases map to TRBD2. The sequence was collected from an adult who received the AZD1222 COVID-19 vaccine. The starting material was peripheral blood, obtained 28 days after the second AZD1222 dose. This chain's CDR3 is CASSFDAGGPEGQFF. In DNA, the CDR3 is TGTGCCAGCAGCTTCGACGCGGGAGGGCCCGAAGGGCAGTTCTTC.